What follows describes a single T cell receptor beta chain. No antigen is known for it. The data belong to a study of cytomegalovirus exposure and HLA in healthy donors. General study points: Overall, about 160 TCR beta chains were annotated as cytomegalovirus-associated. For most TCR beta V segments, an earlier analysis put the productive rate at about 90% or about 30% of the time. According to a later analysis, most TCR beta chains associated with CMV appeared HLA-restricted. High specificity and sensitivity for cytomegalovirus status were reported for the classifier.

J was trimmed by 4 bases and V by 2 bases; bases with no gene match: 7. Germline CDR1 reads MNHEY; CDR2 reads SMNVEV (reference sequence). CDR3 length equals 15 residues. Vbeta (60) and Jbeta (13) primers were used in the PCR. Sequencing was performed with immunoSEQ multiplex PCR; in TCRdb, only in-frame clones are kept and a portion is missing. The table records roughly 240,000 clones, about 85% of them present only once. Sequenced: PBMCs. The chain joins TRBV27 to TRBJ2-7; the match to TRBD2 covers 8 bases. The clonotype was recovered from a girl aged 2 to 9 in good health and CMV-seronegative. As DNA, the CDR3 is TGTGCCAGCAGTTTACGGGAGGGGTTAAGGTACGAGCAGTACTTC. It translates to CASSLREGLRYEQYF.